The sequence of this TCR beta chain was determined in a study of blood T cell repertoires in COVID-19 (dated by TCRdb to 2020 to 2022). For context, the study as a whole: Samples from collaborators originated in the United States, Italy and Spain and spanned both the acute and convalescent phases of COVID-19. Nearly every sample came with metadata listing a de-identified subject ID, COVID-19 status, age in years and sex. The material from the prospective study consisted of cDNA or gDNA derived from T cells, B-cell-depleted T cells, or PBMCs. Samples came from the ongoing ImmuneRACE study (first 160 participants) plus 1,254 subjects from 6 global collaborators. A freely available public database, intended as a resource for researchers studying the immune response to SARS-CoV-2, is where the repertoires were released. HLA class I and class II types, where available, came from metadata supplied by the sample provider rather than from assay-based typing. The dataset comprised deeply sampled blood TCRbeta repertoires from subjects exposed to, actively infected with, or recovered from COVID-19. General conclusions and limits of the study: How much clinical and demographic metadata was included differed by source and by participant, and the metadata was provided uncurated.

Whole blood was collected in K2EDTA tubes by collaborating institutions according to the institutions' own protocols. For TCRbeta analysis, collaborator samples were shipped as frozen whole blood, as isolated PBMCs, or as DNA extracted from either sample type. The CDR3 sequence holds 15 residues, the cysteine and phenylalanine included. Only CDR3 DNA remains: 45 bases, in frame from the first base. The germline V gene (reference sequence) supplies CDR1 MNHEY and CDR2 SMNVEV. The germline V end is reduced by 11 bases and the J end by 2 bases; junction bases left unmatched: 10. The immunoSEQ Assay, a bias-controlled multiplex PCR, was used to amplify TCRbeta CDR3 regions from genomic DNA. On the study's bioinformatics: The number of nucleated cells in each sample was estimated by amplification of reference gene primers within the assay. To quantify the absolute abundance of each unique TCRbeta CDR3 rearrangement, sequence reads were collapsed and filtered. Productive Simpson clonality was computed per sample as the square root of Simpson's diversity index over productive rearrangements. The clones in this table, taken by TCRdb from immuneACCESS, are in-frame only. Not every clone is retained; where verified, under half of the shortfall comes from an unresolved V gene, and the cause of the rest is unknown. The DNA gave D and trimming, while V, J and clone size come from that table. The sample records 150,000 to 200,000 clones, roughly 80% of which are singletons. The ten top clones hold approximately 6.1% of the sample.

About this clone itself: There is no known antigen for this receptor. Per-nucleotide qualities are absent, and no much larger clonotype sits a single base away.

Sample: peripheral blood. The rearranged chain carries TRBV27 and TRBJ2-2; a stretch of 8 junction bases matches TRBD2. This sequence originates from a woman in her thirties or forties with acute or convalescent COVID-19. This receptor carries the CDR3 CAPAVRGANTGELFF. The DNA reads as follows: TGTGCCCCTGCGGTGCGGGGGGCAAACACCGGGGAGCTGTTTTTT.